Given below is one T cell receptor beta chain in context. Its antigen remains unidentified. Nothing much larger sits one base from this clone, and base qualities are not available. The approximately 39 donors, aged roughly 6 to 95 years, were systemically healthy Caucasian individuals from Russia. Each donor gave 8.5 to 10 milliliters of peripheral blood, collected into EDTA-treated Vacutainer tubes. PBMCs were isolated by Ficoll-Paque density-gradient centrifugation, with at least 7 million obtained per sample. Trizol reagent was used to extract total RNA from PBMCs, with at least 5 micrograms per sample. For every donor, flow cytometry on a PBMC aliquot measured the percentage of naive CD45RAhigh/CD27high T cells. The CDR3 sequence holds 18 residues, the cysteine and phenylalanine included. This entry keeps only the CDR3 DNA: 54 bases, framed from base 1. Germline trimming: 4 bases from V, 2 bases from J; junction bases outside gene matches: 10. CDR1 and CDR2 are read off the germline V gene as SGHDN and FVKESK.

Receptor libraries were prepared by 5' RACE. The listed sequencing device is Illumina HiSeq 2500. A second PCR of roughly 7 to 12 cycles was run with a J-beta primer mix and a sample-barcoded 5' primer. A unique molecular identifier was introduced onto each TCR beta cDNA molecule by a template-switch 5' adaptor carrying 12 random nucleotides. Each sample yielded at least 2.5 million CDR3-containing paired-end reads. All of the RNA was converted into first-strand cDNA using the Mint cDNA synthesis kit, with a TRBC-specific oligonucleotide serving as the primer. Following uracil-DNA glycosylase treatment, all cDNA underwent a first 18-cycle PCR with the universal primers M1SS and BC2_uni_R. In the original analysis: For normalization, 1 million high-quality reads, each with a distinct molecular identifier, were randomly selected from each sample. Instead of being binned into consensus sequences, reads with shared molecular identifiers were discarded. MiTCR, run with a Q25 quality threshold and the strictest error-elimination algorithm, handled CDR3 identification, clonotype clustering and error correction. A nonparametric unseen species model with Euler transformation was used to estimate a lower bound on total TCR beta diversity. TCRdb passed the public sequencing reads through fastp at Q25 and MiXCR, retaining productive beta sequences. Rows matching on CDR3 protein sequence are summarized as one entry with the most common DNA and genes. TCRdb's processing, not the authors', yielded these V and J calls. The sample yields 900,000 to 950,000 distinct CDR3 sequences; roughly 28% were counted once. The top ten clonotypes cover roughly 10% of the sample.

This entry belongs to a study of blood T cells in healthy people across ages (dated by TCRdb to between 2014 and 2017). Broadly, across the study: In model experiments, roughly one uniquely barcoded TCR beta cDNA molecule per two T cells was captured by template switching. To track age-related changes in TCR beta repertoire diversity, the study relied on deep sequencing normalized with unique cDNA molecular identifiers. The donors were split into four age groups: young (average around 15 years), middle-aged (about 40), aged (roughly 68) and long-lived (over 75). For two donors (one aged 18 to 30 and one aged 80 or older), the study analyzed two additional independent replicas of 1 million unique cDNA reads from the same blood draw.

The full study reports these points: Estimates of total diversity based on one million sequenced T cells were regarded as lower bounds and as underestimates. Since profiling was done on bulk unsorted PBMCs, naive and antigen-experienced compartments could not be conclusively compared. Compared with the aged group, the long-lived group had more naive CD4+ T cells, fewer expanded clones and increased TCR diversity, a pattern suggesting age selection. As age increased, observed TCR beta diversity per million T cells dropped in a roughly linear way, and a significant reduction was already evident by age about 40. The CMV infection status of donors was not known, potentially confounding age-related changes in expanded clonotypes. There was a strong correlation between observed TCR beta diversity and the percentage of naive T cells measured by flow cytometry.

Another study also made use of these data, one on T cells of mothers and their children. The second study's paper adds: Nine systemically healthy Caucasian individuals, comprising three mothers and their six children, were included as donors. cDNA synthesis consumed the entire amount of extracted RNA, loaded at approximately 1.6 ug RNA in each 15 ul reaction. In the second PCR, the M1S primer introduced both the sample barcodes and 2-4 random nucleotides. Each mother yielded over 8 million TCR beta CDR3 reads and each child a few million reads. Thymic selection similarly shapes TCR recombination output in related and unrelated pairs, with minor effect from inherited differences. Normalized repertoire overlap was always found to be slightly, but never significantly, higher in related mother-child pairs than in unrelated mother-child pairs. Persistent microchimeric T cell clones were not detected, at a sensitivity of approximately 98 clones per million clonotypes. To look for features that set related mother-child pairs apart from unrelated individuals, the researchers ran deep NGS to compare the TCR beta repertoires of mothers and children. On average, the children were approximately 12 +/- 4 years old, while the mothers were approximately 40 +/- 4 years old. After adapters were ligated using NEBNext reagents, the libraries underwent 100+100 nt paired-end sequencing on an Illumina HiSeq 2000. To avoid cross-contamination, the mother libraries and the child libraries were prepared a month apart and sequenced in separate runs. For each donor, between roughly 450,000 and 2,100,000 distinct TCR beta clonotypes were identified. Naive TCR beta clonotypes were estimated from low-frequency clonotypes matched to each donor's FACS-determined naive share, without sorting.

The sequence is built from TRBV14 and TRBJ2-6, with 8 bases in between that match TRBD1. The receptor's source is a woman aged 40 to 50 in good health. The sequencing sample was made of blood. The CDR3 protein: CASSLPGQEITGANVLTF. The sequenced DNA: TGTGCCAGCAGCCTCCCGGGACAGGAGATTACTGGGGCCAACGTCCTGACTTTC. With all but the CDR3 taken from the reference TRBV14 and TRBJ2-6 genes, the full variable domain is: EAGVTQFPSHSVIEKGQTVTLRCDPISGHDNLYWYRRVMGKEIKFLLHFVKESKQDESGMPNNRFLAERTGGTYSTLKVQPAELEDSGVYFCASSLPGQEITGANVLTFGAGSRLTVL.